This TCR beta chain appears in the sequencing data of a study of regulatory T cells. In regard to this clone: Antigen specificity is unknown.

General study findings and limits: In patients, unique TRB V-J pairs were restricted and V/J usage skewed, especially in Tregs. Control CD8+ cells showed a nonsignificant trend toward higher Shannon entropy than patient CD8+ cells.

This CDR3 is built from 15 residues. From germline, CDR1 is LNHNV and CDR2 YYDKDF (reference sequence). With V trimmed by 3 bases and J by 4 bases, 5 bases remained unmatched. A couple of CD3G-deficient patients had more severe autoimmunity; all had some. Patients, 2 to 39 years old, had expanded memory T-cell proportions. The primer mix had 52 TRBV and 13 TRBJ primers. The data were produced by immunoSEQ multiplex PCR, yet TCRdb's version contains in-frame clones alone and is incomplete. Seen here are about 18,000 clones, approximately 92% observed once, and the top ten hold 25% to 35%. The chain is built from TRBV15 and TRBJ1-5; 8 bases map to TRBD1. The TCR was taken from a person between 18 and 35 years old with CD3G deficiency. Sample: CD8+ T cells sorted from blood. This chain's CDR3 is CATSRDRELNQPQHF. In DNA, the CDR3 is TGTGCCACCAGCAGGGACAGGGAACTAAATCAGCCCCAGCATTTT. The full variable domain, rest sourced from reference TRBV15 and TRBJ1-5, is DAMVIQNPRYQVTQFGKPVTLSCSQTLNHNVMYWYQQKSSQAPKLLFHYYDKDFNNEADTPDNFQSRRPNTSFCFLDIRSPGLGDTAMYLCATSRDRELNQPQHFGDGTRLSIL.